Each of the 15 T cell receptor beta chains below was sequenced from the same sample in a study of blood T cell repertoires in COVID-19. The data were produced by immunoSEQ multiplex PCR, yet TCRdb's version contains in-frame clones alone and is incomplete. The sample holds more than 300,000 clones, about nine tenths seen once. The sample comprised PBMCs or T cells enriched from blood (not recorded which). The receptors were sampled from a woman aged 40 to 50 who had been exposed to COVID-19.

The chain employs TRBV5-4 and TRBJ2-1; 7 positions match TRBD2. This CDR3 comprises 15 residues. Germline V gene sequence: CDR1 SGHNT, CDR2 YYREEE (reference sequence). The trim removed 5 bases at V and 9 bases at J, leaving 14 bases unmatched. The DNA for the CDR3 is TGTGCCAGCAGGGGGGGGGTGAAGATTTTCGGTGAGCAGTTCTTC. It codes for CASRGGVKIFGEQFF.

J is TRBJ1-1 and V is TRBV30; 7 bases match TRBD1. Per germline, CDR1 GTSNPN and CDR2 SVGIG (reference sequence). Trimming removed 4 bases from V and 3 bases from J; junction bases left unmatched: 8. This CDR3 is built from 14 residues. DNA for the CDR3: TGTGCCTGGACACGGCGAGGGACAGACACTGAAGCTTTCTTT. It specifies CAWTRRGTDTEAFF.

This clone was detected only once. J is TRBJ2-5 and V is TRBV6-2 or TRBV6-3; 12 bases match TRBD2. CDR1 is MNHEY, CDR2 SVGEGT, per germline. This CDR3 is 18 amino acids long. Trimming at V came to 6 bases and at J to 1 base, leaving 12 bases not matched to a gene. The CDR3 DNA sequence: TGTGCCAGCAGCCCCGGAGACGGACTAGCGGGAACCCAAGAGACCCAGTACTTC. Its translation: CASSPGDGLAGTQETQYF.

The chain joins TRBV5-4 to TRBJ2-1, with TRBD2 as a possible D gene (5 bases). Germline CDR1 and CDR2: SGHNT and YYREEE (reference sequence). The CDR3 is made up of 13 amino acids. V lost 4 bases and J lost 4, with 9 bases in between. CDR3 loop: CASSRRTYNEQFF. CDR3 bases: TGTGCCAGCAGCCGTAGGACTTACAATGAGCAGTTCTTC.

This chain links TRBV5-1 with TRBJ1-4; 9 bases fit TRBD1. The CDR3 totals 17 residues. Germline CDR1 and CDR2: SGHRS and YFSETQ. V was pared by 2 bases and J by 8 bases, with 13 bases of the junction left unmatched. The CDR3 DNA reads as TGCGCCAGCAGCTTCGGGACAGGGAGAAGTAACCGAGAAAAACTGTTTTTT. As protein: CASSFGTGRSNREKLFF.

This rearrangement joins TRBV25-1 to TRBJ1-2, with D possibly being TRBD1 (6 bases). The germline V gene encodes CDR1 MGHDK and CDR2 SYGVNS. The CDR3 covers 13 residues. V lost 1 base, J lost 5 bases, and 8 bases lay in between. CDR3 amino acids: CASSESGQYGYTF. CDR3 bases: TGTGCCAGCAGTGAATCCGGACAGTATGGCTACACCTTC.

CDR3 region: CASSWRGGYGYTF. As DNA, the CDR3 is TGTGCCAGCAGTTGGAGGGGCGGGTATGGCTACACCTTC. The V and J genes are TRBV12-3 or TRBV12-4 and TRBJ1-2, with a weak D call TRBD1 (5 bases). The V end lost 4 bases, the J end lost 5 bases, and 11 bases lay between the germline ends. The CDR3 runs to 13 residues.

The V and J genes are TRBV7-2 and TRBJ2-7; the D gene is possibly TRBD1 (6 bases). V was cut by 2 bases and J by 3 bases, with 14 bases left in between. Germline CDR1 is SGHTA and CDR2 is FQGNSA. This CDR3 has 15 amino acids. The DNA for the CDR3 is TGTGCCAGCAGCTTAATTCAGATAGGGGGCTACGAGCAGTACTTC. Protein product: CASSLIQIGGYEQYF.

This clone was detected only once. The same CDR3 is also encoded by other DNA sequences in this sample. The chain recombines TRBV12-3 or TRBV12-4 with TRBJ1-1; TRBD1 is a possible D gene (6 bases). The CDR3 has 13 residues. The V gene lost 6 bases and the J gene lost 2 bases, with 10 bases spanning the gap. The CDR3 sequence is CASSLGQNTEAFF. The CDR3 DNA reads TGTGCCAGCAGCCTGGGACAAAACACTGAAGCTTTCTTT.

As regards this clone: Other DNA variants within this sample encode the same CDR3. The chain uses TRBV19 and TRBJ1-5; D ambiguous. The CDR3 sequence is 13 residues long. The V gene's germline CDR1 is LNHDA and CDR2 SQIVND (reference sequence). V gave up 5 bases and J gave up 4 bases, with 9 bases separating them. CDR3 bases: TGTGCCAGTAGTCGTGGCTCAAATCAGCCCCAGCATTTT. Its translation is CASSRGSNQPQHF.

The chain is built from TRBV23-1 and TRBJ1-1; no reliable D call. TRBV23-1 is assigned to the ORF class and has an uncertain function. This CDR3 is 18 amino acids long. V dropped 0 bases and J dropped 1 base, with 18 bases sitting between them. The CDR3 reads CASSQSTDSGRGNTEAFF. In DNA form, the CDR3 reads TGCGCCAGCAGTCAATCAACAGATTCGGGTCGGGGGAACACTGAAGCTTTCTTT.

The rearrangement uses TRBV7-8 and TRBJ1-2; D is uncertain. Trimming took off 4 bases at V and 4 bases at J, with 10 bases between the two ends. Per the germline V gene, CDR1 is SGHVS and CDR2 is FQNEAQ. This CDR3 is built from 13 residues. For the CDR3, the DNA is TGTGCCAGCAGCTCCCCCCCGGGCTATGGCTACACCTTC. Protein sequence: CASSSPPGYGYTF. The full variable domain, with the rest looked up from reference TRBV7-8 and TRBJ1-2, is GAGVSQSPRYKVAKRGQDVALRCDPISGHVSLFWYQQALGQGPEFLTYFQNEAQLDKSGLPSDRFFAERPEGSVSTLKIQRTQQEDSAVYLCASSSPPGYGYTFGSGTRLTVV.

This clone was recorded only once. CDR3 in amino acids: CASSSIGGNTIYF. For the CDR3, the DNA is TGTGCCAGCAGCTCCATCGGGGGAAACACCATATATTTT. The chain uses TRBV11-3 and TRBJ1-3; D is uncertain. CDR3 length equals 13 residues. Germline V gene lookup returns CDR1 SGHNT and CDR2 YENEEA. V gave up 4 bases and J gave up 4 bases, with 8 bases separating them. Based on the CDR3 plus reference TRBV11-3 and TRBJ1-3, the full variable domain is EAGVVQSPRYKIIEKKQPVAFWCNPISGHNTLYWYLQNLGQGPELLIRYENEEAVDDSQLPKDRFSAERLKGVDSTLKIQPAELGDSAVYLCASSSIGGNTIYFGEGSWLTVV.

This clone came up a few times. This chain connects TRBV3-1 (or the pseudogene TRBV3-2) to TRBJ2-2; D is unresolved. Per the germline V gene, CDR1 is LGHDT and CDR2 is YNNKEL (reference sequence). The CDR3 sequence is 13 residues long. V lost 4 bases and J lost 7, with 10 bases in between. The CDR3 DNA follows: TGTGCCAGCAGCCGAAGAACTGGCGGGGAGCTGTTTTTT. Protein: CASSRRTGGELFF.

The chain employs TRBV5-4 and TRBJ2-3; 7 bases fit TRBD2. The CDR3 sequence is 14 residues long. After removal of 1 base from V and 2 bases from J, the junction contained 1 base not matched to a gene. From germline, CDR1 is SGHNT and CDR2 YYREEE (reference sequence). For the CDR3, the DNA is TGTGCCAGCAGCTTGCTAGCGGTCACAGATACGCAGTATTTT. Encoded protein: CASSLLAVTDTQYF.